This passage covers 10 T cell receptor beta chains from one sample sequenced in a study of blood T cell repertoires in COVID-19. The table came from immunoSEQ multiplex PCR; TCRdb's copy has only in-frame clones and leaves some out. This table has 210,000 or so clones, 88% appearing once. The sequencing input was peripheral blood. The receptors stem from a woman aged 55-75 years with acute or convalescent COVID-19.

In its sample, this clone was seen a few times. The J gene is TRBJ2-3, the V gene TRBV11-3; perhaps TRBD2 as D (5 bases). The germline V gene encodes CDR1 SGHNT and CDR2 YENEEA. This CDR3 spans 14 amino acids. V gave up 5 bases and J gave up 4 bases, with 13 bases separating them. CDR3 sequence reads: CASSIGMRADTQYF. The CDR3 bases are TGTGCCAGCAGCATAGGGATGAGGGCAGATACGCAGTATTTT.

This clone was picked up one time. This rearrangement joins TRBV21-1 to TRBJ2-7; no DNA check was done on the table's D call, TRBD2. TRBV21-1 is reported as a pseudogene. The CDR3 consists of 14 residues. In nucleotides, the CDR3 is TGTGCCAGCAGCAAAGGAAGAGAGCCGGTTGAGCAGTACTTC. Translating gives CASSKGREPVEQYF.

CDR3 residues: CASSQVGTRTVGSYEQYF. As DNA, the CDR3 is TGTGCCAGCAGCCAAGTCGGGACCAGGACAGTCGGCTCCTACGAGCAGTACTTC. J is TRBJ2-7 and V is TRBV3-1 (or the pseudogene TRBV3-2); TRBD1 is a possible D gene (6 bases). V lost 1 base to trimming and J lost 0 bases, with 19 bases between them. There are 18 residues in the CDR3. Germline loops: CDR1 LGHDT, CDR2 YNNKEL (reference sequence).

This CDR3 is CASSQRRTVREPWEQYF. In DNA form, the CDR3 reads TGCGCCAGCAGCCAACGTCGGACAGTAAGGGAACCATGGGAGCAGTACTTC. This chain connects TRBV4-1 to TRBJ2-7; weak D call: TRBD1 (6 bases). CDR1 is MGHRA, CDR2 YSYEKL, per germline. The V and J ends lost 2 bases and 7 bases respectively, with 24 bases between them. The CDR3 consists of 17 residues.

The CDR3 region is CASSIGTGSTEAFF. As DNA, the CDR3 is TGTGCCAGTAGTATAGGGACAGGTTCTACTGAAGCTTTCTTT. This chain links TRBV19 with TRBJ1-1, with 7 bases that match TRBD1. Germline CDR1 and CDR2: LNHDA and SQIVND (reference sequence). CDR3 size: 14 residues. V trimming: 1 base; J trimming: 5 bases; junction bases outside the gene matches: 4.

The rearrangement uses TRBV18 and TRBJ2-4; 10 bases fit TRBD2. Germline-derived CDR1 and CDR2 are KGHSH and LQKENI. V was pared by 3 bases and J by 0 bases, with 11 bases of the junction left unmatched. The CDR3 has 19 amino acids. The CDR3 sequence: CASSPSSTSGDLAKNIQYF. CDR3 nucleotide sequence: TGTGCCAGCTCACCCTCGTCAACTAGCGGGGACCTAGCCAAAAACATTCAGTACTTC.

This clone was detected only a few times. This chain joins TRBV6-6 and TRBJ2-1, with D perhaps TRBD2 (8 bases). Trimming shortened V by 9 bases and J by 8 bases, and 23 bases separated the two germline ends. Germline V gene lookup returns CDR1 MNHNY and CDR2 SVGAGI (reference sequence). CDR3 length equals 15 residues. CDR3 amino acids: CARDAGRDSFDEQFF. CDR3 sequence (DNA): TGTGCCAGAGATGCCGGGAGGGACAGTTTCGATGAGCAGTTCTTC.

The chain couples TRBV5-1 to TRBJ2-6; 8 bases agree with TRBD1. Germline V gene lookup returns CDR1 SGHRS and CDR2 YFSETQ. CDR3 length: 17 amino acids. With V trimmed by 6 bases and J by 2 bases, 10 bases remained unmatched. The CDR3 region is CASMRMSGQAGANVLTF. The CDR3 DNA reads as TGCGCCAGCATGAGGATGTCGGGACAGGCTGGGGCCAACGTCCTGACTTTC.

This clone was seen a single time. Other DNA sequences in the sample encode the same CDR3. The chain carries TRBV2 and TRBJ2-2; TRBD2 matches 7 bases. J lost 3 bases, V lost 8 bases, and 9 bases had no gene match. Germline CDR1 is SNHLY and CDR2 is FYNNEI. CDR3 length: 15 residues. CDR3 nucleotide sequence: TGTGCCAGCCGGGGGGATGGCGGATACACCGGGGAGCTGTTTTTT. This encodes CASRGDGGYTGELFF. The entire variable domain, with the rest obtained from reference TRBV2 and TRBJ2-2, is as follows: EPEVTQTPSHQVTQMGQEVILRCVPISNHLYFYWYRQILGQKVEFLVSFYNNEISEKSEIFDDQFSVERPDGSNFTLKIRSTKLEDSAMYFCASRGDGGYTGELFFGEGSRLTVL.

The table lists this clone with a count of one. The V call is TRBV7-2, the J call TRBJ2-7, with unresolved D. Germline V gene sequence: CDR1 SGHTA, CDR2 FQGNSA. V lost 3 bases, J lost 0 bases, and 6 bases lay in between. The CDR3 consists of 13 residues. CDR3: CASSLVSSYEQYF. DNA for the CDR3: TGTGCCAGCAGCTTGGTGAGCTCCTACGAGCAGTACTTC.